A selection of T cell receptor beta chains follows, all from one sample in a study of blood T cell repertoires in COVID-19. Here immunoSEQ multiplex PCR was the method, and the copy in TCRdb shows in-frame clones only, minus some. The sample includes about 50,000 clones, roughly 83% seen only once; the top ten take 10% to 15%. Sequencing was carried out using peripheral blood. These receptor sequences come from a human donor in a cohort sampled during active COVID-19. The CDR3 runs from the conserved cysteine through the conserved F or W. A D gene is named only where the DNA matches it firmly. A row's size may be missing; if present it is once, few, many or a size class.

V gene	clone size	D gene	J gene	CDR3 protein	CDR3 DNA
TRBV9	NA	TRBD2	TRBJ2-3	CASSAKLAGGPTDTQYF	TGTGCCAGCAGCGCCAAACTAGCGGGGGGACCAACAGATACGCAGTATTTT
TRBV6-2/TRBV6-3	once	NA	TRBJ2-1	CASSYWEDEQFF	TGTGCCAGCAGTTACTGGGAGGATGAGCAGTTCTTC
TRBV7-2	NA	TRBD2	TRBJ2-7	CASSLETSGGPFSYEQYF	TGTGCCAGCAGCCTGGAGACTAGCGGGGGGCCCTTCTCCTACGAGCAGTACTTC
TRBV6-2/TRBV6-3	NA	NA	TRBJ1-5	CASSVLRGNQPQHF	TGTGCCAGCAGCGTTCTACGAGGCAATCAGCCCCAGCATTTT
TRBV5-1	NA	TRBD1	TRBJ2-5	CASSLVGTEETQYF	TGCGCCAGCAGCTTGGTCGGGACAGAAGAGACCCAGTACTTC
TRBV2	NA	TRBD1	TRBJ2-6	CASSRGQAGANVLTF	TGTGCCAGCAGTCGAGGACAGGCTGGGGCCAACGTCCTGACTTTC
TRBV28	NA	NA	TRBJ1-2	CASRPGEGLGYTF	TGTGCCAGCAGGCCTGGGGAGGGGCTCGGCTACACCTTC
TRBV10-2	NA	NA	TRBJ1-1	CASSEVRGNTEAFF	TGCGCCAGCAGTGAGGTGAGAGGGAACACTGAAGCTTTCTTT
TRBV18	once	NA	TRBJ1-5	CASSPNQRRGNQPQHF	TGTGCCAGCTCACCTAACCAGAGGCGGGGGAATCAGCCCCAGCATTTT
TRBV4-1	once	NA	TRBJ1-2	CASSQWAAPAKLMDYGYTF	TGCGCCAGCAGCCAATGGGCTGCGCCCGCGAAGCTAATGGACTATGGCTACACCTTC
TRBV9	NA	NA	TRBJ1-1	CASTEGIMNTEAFF	TGTGCCAGCACGGAGGGGATCATGAACACTGAAGCTTTCTTT
TRBV4-1	NA	NA	TRBJ2-5	CASSRGIFFKEETQYF	TGCGCCAGCAGCCGCGGGATTTTCTTTAAGGAAGAGACCCAGTACTTC
TRBV5-1	NA	NA	TRBJ1-5	CASSLTGESNQPQHF	TGCGCCAGCAGCTTGACTGGGGAGAGCAATCAGCCCCAGCATTTT
TRBV19	NA	NA	TRBJ1-4	CASSSTGYGKKLFF	TGTGCCAGTAGTAGTACAGGGTACGGGAAAAAACTGTTTTTT
TRBV19	NA	NA	TRBJ1-2	CASSISGISGYTF	TGTGCCAGTAGTATCTCAGGGATCAGCGGCTACACCTTC
TRBV5-1	NA	TRBD1	TRBJ1-2	CASSPVPFTTGNGYTF	TGCGCCAGCAGCCCCGTCCCTTTTACGACAGGGAATGGCTACACCTTC
TRBV5-4	NA	TRBD1	TRBJ1-6	CASSPPGQGNSPLHF	TGTGCCAGCAGCCCACCGGGACAGGGAAATTCACCCCTCCACTTT
TRBV24-1	once	NA	TRBJ2-5	CATSDPRGRETQYF	TGTGCCACCAGTGATCCCCGTGGGAGAGAGACCCAGTACTTC
TRBV7-9	NA	NA	TRBJ2-7	CASIGGYEQYF	TGTGCCAGCATAGGGGGTTACGAGCAGTACTTC
TRBV6-2/TRBV6-3	NA	NA	TRBJ1-5	CASSYSLGVGSNQPQHF	TGTGCCAGCAGTTACTCGCTAGGGGTTGGCAGCAATCAGCCCCAGCATTTT
TRBV7-8	NA	NA	TRBJ1-5	CASSLRTGYSNQPQHF	TGTGCCAGCAGCTTAAGAACGGGATATAGCAATCAGCCCCAGCATTTT
TRBV5-6	NA	NA	TRBJ1-1	CASSFDLMNTEAFF	TGTGCCAGCAGCTTCGACTTAATGAACACTGAAGCTTTCTTT
TRBV6-6	NA	NA	TRBJ2-3	CASIGQSTDTQYF	TGTGCCAGCATTGGACAGAGCACAGATACGCAGTATTTT
TRBV7-2	NA	NA	TRBJ2-7	CASSLGSTFPGQQYF	TGTGCCAGCAGCTTAGGTAGTACCTTTCCGGGTCAGCAGTACTTC
TRBV7-6	NA	TRBD2	TRBJ2-5	CASSRRHPKPFSGGFVQETQYF	TGTGCCAGCAGCAGACGACACCCAAAGCCCTTTAGCGGGGGATTTGTTCAAGAGACCCAGTACTTC
TRBV19	NA	NA	TRBJ1-5	CASSRQSATHQPQHF	TGTGCCAGTAGTAGGCAATCGGCGACTCATCAGCCCCAGCATTTT
TRBV9	once	TRBD2	TRBJ2-7	CASSVAPVGGGSYEQYF	TGTGCCAGCAGCGTTGCCCCGGTGGGCGGGGGCTCCTACGAGCAGTACTTC